This record looks at one TCR beta chain sequence and its context. Its target antigen remains unknown. Base qualities were left out, and no much larger clone turns up one base away. The sample belongs to a study of shared T cell receptors in the human thymus (dated by TCRdb to 2020 to 2022). Concerning the study at large: The study examined how the human thymus generates shared, self-reactive T-cell receptor alpha chains.

Library generation was performed with the immunoSEQ multiplex PCR assay. What TCRdb holds here is the immuneACCESS table cut down to in-frame rearrangements. Part of the clones is not present; checked against another copy, under half of the missing clones reflect an unresolved V gene, and the others are unexplained. The sample includes roughly 660,000 clones, with around 87% observed a single time. The ten largest clones capture 0.0095% to 0.011% of the sample. The germline V gene specifies SGHAT as CDR1 and FQNNGV as CDR2. CDR3 length: 14 amino acids, cysteine to phenylalanine. CDR3 DNA is the only sequence kept; it has 42 bases, read in frame from the first base. Trimming leaves V shorter by 8 bases and J shorter by 8 bases, with the junction holding 10 bases beyond the gene matches. These records were also assigned to another study, of human thymus T cells. From the second report: The donors were immunologically healthy infants in Finland who had open corrective cardiac surgery for congenital heart defects. The thymus tissue came from surgical resects taken out during corrective cardiac surgery. V and J gene segment usage appeared biased in both thymic and peripheral blood repertoires. According to the related research, thymic TCR repertoires were highly overlapping among unrelated individuals. The study described the TCR alpha and beta repertoires in roughly 8 infant thymus samples and a few matching peripheral blood samples. The infant donors were about 7 to 250 days old, and the cohort included roughly six males and a couple of females. Thymocytes were mechanically released from the tissue and were stored as pellets of roughly 9-33 million cells at -70 degrees C. Genomic DNA was extracted from frozen cell pellets with a QIAsymphony instrument. The immunoSEQ multiplex PCR assay was used to amplify the TCRB and TCRAD loci from a standardized quantity of quality-controlled genomic DNA. The amplicons spanned the V(D)J region and were long enough to cover the CDR3 and allow V and J genes to be identified. The commercial immunoSEQ service was used to sequence amplicons on an Illumina platform. Primer bias and sequencing errors were corrected as previously described, and TCRAD and TCRB definitions were based on the IMGT database. Repertoires were analysed with immunoSEQ Analyzer 3.0 and VDJTools, covering basic statistics, V/J segment usage, diversity estimates, rarefaction and pairwise overlap. Chao1, ChaoE, Efron-Thisted, Shannon and inverse Simpson indices were used to estimate diversity, which was also estimated on datasets down-sampled to the smallest sample. Repertoire overlap used strict matching of CDR3 nucleotide sequence, V gene and J gene, with Jaccard-based multidimensional scaling clustering. Thymus samples yielded on average roughly 800,000 unique TCRB clonotypes, compared with roughly 80,000 from blood samples.

Recombination linked TRBV11-2 to TRBJ1-4, with TRBD1 matching 8 junction bases. The material sequenced was thymocytes. This TCR came from a boy under two years old with a congenital heart defect. Donor details come from another sample of the same person, matched by shared clones. The bases read TGTGCCAGCGGGCACCCCCGGGACAGGGAAAAACTGTTTTTT. This yields the protein CASGHPRDREKLFF.